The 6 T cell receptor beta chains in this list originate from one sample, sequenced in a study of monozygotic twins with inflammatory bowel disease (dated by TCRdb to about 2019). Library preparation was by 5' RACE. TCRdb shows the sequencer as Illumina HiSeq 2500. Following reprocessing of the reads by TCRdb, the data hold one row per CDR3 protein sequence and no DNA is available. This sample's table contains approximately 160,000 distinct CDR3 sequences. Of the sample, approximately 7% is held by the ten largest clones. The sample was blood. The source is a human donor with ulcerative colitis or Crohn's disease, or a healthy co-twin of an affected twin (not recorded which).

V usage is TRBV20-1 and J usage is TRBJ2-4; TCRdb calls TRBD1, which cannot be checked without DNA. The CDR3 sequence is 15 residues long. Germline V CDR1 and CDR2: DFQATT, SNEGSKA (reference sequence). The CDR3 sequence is CSAGRDRGGKDIQYF.

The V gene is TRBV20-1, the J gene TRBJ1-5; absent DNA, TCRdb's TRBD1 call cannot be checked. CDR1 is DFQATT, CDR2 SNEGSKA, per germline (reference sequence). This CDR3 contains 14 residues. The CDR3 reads CSASHLSQGQPQHF.

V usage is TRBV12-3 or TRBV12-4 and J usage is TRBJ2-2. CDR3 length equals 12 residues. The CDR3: CASSLRTGELFF.

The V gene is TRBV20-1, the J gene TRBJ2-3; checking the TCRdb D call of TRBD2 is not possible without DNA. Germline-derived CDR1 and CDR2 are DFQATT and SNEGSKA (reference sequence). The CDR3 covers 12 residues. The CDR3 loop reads CSARRRGATQYF.

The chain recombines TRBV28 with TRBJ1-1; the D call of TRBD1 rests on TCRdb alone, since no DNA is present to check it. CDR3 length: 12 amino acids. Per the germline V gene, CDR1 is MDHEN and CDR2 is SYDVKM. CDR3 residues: CASRPGQGEAFF.

The chain's CDR3 is CASSQSGGNTIYF. The chain uses TRBV3-1 and TRBJ1-3. Germline V gene lookup returns CDR1 LGHDT and CDR2 YNNKEL (reference sequence). The CDR3 totals 13 residues.